This TCR beta chain came from a study of blood T cell repertoires in COVID-19. Study background: There were acute and convalescent COVID-19 samples, and they came from the United States, Italy and Spain. The analysed material was cDNA or gDNA that came from T cells, B-cell-depleted T cells, or PBMCs.

The CDR3 is made up of 14 amino acids. Germline CDR1 reads SGHRS; CDR2 reads YFSETQ. J gave up 6 bases and V 0 bases, and 3 bases lay outside the gene matches. Per the authors' pipeline: Estimation of nucleated cell counts was performed using reference gene primer amplification. Measured with immunoSEQ multiplex PCR; TCRdb has only the in-frame clones, and not every one. V, J and clone size derive from that table, while D and trimming were established from the DNA sequence. The sample includes 150,000 to 200,000 clones, roughly 84% of them seen just once. This TCR was sampled from an elderly woman with active or convalescent COVID-19. The rearrangement joins TRBV5-1 to TRBJ2-7, with 10 bases matching TRBD1. The sequenced sample consisted of peripheral blood. The CDR3 protein is CASSLGTGGGEQYF. CDR3 coding DNA: TGCGCCAGCAGCTTGGGGACAGGGGGTGGCGAGCAGTACTTC.